This TCR beta chain derives from a study of CD4 T cells in relation to SARS-CoV-2 and coronaviruses. Study background: Crossreactive spike epitopes shared across donors were mapped to their HLA restriction.

As regards this clone: Its antigen is unknown.

The junction had 3 bases not matched to a gene; V was cut back by 0 bases and J by 4 bases. The CDR3 has 13 amino acids. Germline V gene lookup returns CDR1 GTSNPN and CDR2 SVGIG (reference sequence). Naive or memory CD4+ cells were cultured 1:1 with T cell-depleted PBMCs plus CEF. TCRdb's copy holds only in-frame clones and misses some; the assay was immunoSEQ multiplex PCR. The sample contains just over 35,000 clones, roughly 80% of which appear only once. This sequence joins TRBV30 and TRBJ2-7; TRBD2 agrees at 7 bases. The TCR originated in an adult with COVID-19. The specimen was naive CD4+ T cells from PBMCs, cultured in vitro. As to subset: naive CD4+ T cells isolated by negative enrichment. The CDR3 loop is CAWSVNGRYEQYF. The DNA for the CDR3 is TGTGCCTGGAGTGTAAACGGGAGGTACGAGCAGTACTTC.